The T cell receptor beta chain described here comes from a study of blood T cell repertoires in COVID-19. The repertoire was sequenced with immunoSEQ multiplex PCR; TCRdb's copy has only in-frame clones and lacks some. This sample has about 400,000 clones; 70% to 90% occur once, and the top ten carry around 0.91%. This CDR3 has 19 amino acids. Trimming removed 4 bases from V and 1 base from J; junction bases left unmatched: 13. CDR1 is MNHNS and CDR2 is SASEGT in the germline V gene. Sequenced material: PBMCs or T cells enriched from blood (not recorded which). The receptor comes from a woman in her 30s with acute COVID-19. The rearrangement joins TRBV6-1 to TRBJ1-6; 7 nucleotides align to TRBD1. The CDR3 coding sequence is TGTGCCAGCAGTGCACCCCCGGGACAGAGAATTTCCTATAATTCACCCCTCCACTTT. Protein product: CASSAPPGQRISYNSPLHF.